Included here is one TCR beta chain sequence, with context. What it binds is not known. Clones were sequenced by immunoSEQ multiplex PCR, and TCRdb holds only the in-frame ones, with some missing. The sample contains millions of clones, approximately 93% of which appear only once. This sample was taken from a study of shared clonotypes between healthy human individuals. The CDR3 has 15 residues. Trimming took 4 bases from V and 0 from J, leaving 12 bases between them. CDR1 SGHRS and CDR2 YFSETQ come from the germline V gene. Findings and limits, study-wide: Sampling used blood alone; tissue repertoires probably differ.

This chain connects TRBV5-1 to TRBJ2-3, with D perhaps given as TRBD1 or TRBD2 (5 bases each). The TCR originated in a man younger than 30 in good health. Some clones in this sample may be carry-over from other donors' samples. Sequencing input: naive CD4+ T cells from PBMCs. Noted subset: CD45RA+ positively selected. The CDR3 nucleotides are TGCGCCAGCAGCCCAGGGAGTACTAGCACAGATACGCAGTATTTT. Translation gives CASSPGSTSTDTQYF.